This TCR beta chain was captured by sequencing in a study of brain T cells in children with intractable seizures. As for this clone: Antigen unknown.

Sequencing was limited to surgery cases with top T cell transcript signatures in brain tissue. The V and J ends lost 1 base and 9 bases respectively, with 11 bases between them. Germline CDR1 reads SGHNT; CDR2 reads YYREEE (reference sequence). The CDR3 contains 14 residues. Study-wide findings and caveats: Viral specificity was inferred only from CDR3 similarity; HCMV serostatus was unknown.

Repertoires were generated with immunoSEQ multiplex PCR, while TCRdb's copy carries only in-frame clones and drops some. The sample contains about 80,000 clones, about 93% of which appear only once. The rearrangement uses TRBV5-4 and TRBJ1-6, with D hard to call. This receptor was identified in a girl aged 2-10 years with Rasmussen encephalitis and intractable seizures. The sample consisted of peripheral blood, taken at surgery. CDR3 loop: CASSLRGEGSPLHF. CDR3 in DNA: TGTGCCAGCAGCTTGCGGGGAGAAGGTTCACCCCTCCACTTT.